These 11 T cell receptor beta chains originate from one sample sequenced in a study of blood T cell repertoires in COVID-19. Sequenced by immunoSEQ multiplex PCR; TCRdb stores in-frame clones only, minus some. Among hundreds of thousands of clones listed, approximately 84% were seen once. Source material: peripheral blood. These receptors were taken from a woman older than 75 with acute or convalescent COVID-19.

V is TRBV6-2 or TRBV6-3 and J is TRBJ1-6, with 10 nucleotides matching TRBD1. Germline V CDR1 and CDR2: MNHEY, SVGEGT. Losses at the gene ends were 3 bases for V and 12 bases for J; bases not matched to a gene: 8. The CDR3 extends over 15 amino acids. The CDR3, as DNA: TGTGCCAGCAGTTATCCGGGACAGGGGAGCATACCCCTCCACTTT. Protein sequence: CASSYPGQGSIPLHF.

The chain couples TRBV3-1 (or the pseudogene TRBV3-2) to TRBJ1-6; D is perhaps TRBD1 (5 bases). This CDR3 spans 16 amino acids. V shed 4 bases and J shed 9 bases, with 19 bases lying between them. Germline assignment: CDR1 LGHDT and CDR2 YNNKEL (reference sequence). CDR3 in amino acids: CASSRPGGANCSPLHF. CDR3 DNA sequence: TGTGCCAGCAGCCGGCCGGGTGGGGCGAACTGTTCACCCCTCCACTTT.

As DNA, the CDR3 is TGTGCCAGCAGCGAGACTAGCGGGGGTTACAATGAGCAGTTCTTC. It encodes CASSETSGGYNEQFF. V and J are TRBV7-8 and TRBJ2-1; 12 nucleotides agree with TRBD2. J lost 4 bases, V lost 5 bases, and 3 bases had no gene match. CDR1 and CDR2 from the germline V gene are SGHVS and FQNEAQ. The CDR3 contains 15 residues.

This clone was seen only once. This sequence joins TRBV14 and TRBJ2-1, with D unclear. Trimming removed 3 bases at V and 0 bases at J, with 18 bases between. The CDR3 is 18 amino acids. Germline V gene lookup returns CDR1 SGHDN and CDR2 FVKESK. DNA of the CDR3: TGTGCCAGCAGCCAGTTTCTCAGGTCCCTTAGCTCCTACAATGAGCAGTTCTTC. This translates into CASSQFLRSLSSYNEQFF.

V usage is TRBV6-2 or TRBV6-3 and J usage is TRBJ2-5; D is possibly TRBD1 (6 bases). V was clipped by 5 bases and J by 3 bases, with 13 bases between them. The germline CDR1 and CDR2 sequences are MNHEY and SVGEGT. The CDR3 covers 14 residues. The CDR3 region has the DNA TGTGCCAGCAGTCCCCACAGGGCGGAAGAGACCCAGTACTTC. This encodes CASSPHRAEETQYF.

The chain employs TRBV4-3 and TRBJ1-2; D is undetermined. V lost 4 bases, J lost 8 bases, and 17 bases lay in between. The CDR3 runs to 14 residues. Germline CDR1 LGHNA, CDR2 YSLEER. CDR3 coding DNA: TGCGCCAGCAGCCCAGAACCCGGAGTCATGGGCTACACCTTC. Protein sequence: CASSPEPGVMGYTF.

The V call is TRBV29-1, the J call TRBJ1-2, with TRBD1 matching 7 bases. Germline V CDR1 and CDR2: SQVTM, ANQGSEA. J lost 4 bases, V lost 4 bases, and 12 bases had no gene match. The CDR3 runs 15 residues. CDR3 in amino acids: CSVVLGQGVGYGYTF. Here the CDR3 DNA reads TGCAGCGTTGTTCTGGGTCAGGGGGTAGGCTATGGCTACACCTTC.

The CDR3 nucleotides read TGTGCCAGCAGTTTAAGGACTAGCGGAAGTTACGAGCAGTACTTC. Its translation is CASSLRTSGSYEQYF. J is TRBJ2-7 and V is TRBV28; 10 nucleotides agree with TRBD2. Germline V gives CDR1 MDHEN, CDR2 SYDVKM. The CDR3 runs to 15 residues. The ends lost 2 bases at V and 4 bases at J; junction bases unmatched: 5.

This clone has only one observation. This chain joins TRBV28 and TRBJ1-2; 7 positions match TRBD1. The CDR3 is 16 amino acids. Germline trimming cut 4 bases from V and 4 bases from J; bases unmatched to any gene: 12. CDR1 is MDHEN, CDR2 SYDVKM, per germline. The CDR3 coding sequence is TGTGCCAGCAGTTCAGGGGGTGGGGTAAGCCCCTATGGCTACACCTTC. It encodes CASSSGGGVSPYGYTF.

The rearrangement joins TRBV7-9 to TRBJ1-2; possible D gene TRBD1, 6 bases. Germline lookup yields CDR1 SEHNR and CDR2 FQNEAQ (reference sequence). V gave up 3 bases and J gave up 2 bases, with 13 bases separating them. The CDR3 extends over 15 amino acids. The CDR3 DNA sequence: TGTGCCAGCAGCTTGGGGGCGGCGGAAAACTATGGCTACACCTTC. Protein: CASSLGAAENYGYTF.

V is TRBV3-1 (or the pseudogene TRBV3-2) and J is TRBJ2-5; TRBD2 matches at 7 bases. The CDR3 spans 15 residues. The junction had 4 bases not matched to a gene; V was cut back by 2 bases and J by 1 base. CDR1 is LGHDT, CDR2 YNNKEL, per germline (reference sequence). Here the CDR3 reads CASSQRTSGQETQYF. CDR3 nucleotide sequence: TGTGCCAGCAGCCAACGGACTAGTGGCCAAGAGACCCAGTACTTC.